This T cell receptor beta chain is from a study of control samples from healthy donors and cancer patients. The CDR3 spans 15 residues. The germline V gene has CDR1 MNHEY and CDR2 SVGAGI. V was cut by 6 bases and J by 2 bases, with 17 bases left in between. The repertoire was sequenced with immunoSEQ multiplex PCR; TCRdb's copy has only in-frame clones and lacks some. The sample includes about 95,000 clones, around 85% seen only once; the top ten take around a fifth. The chain couples TRBV6-5 to TRBJ2-7; TRBD1 is a possible D gene (7 bases). This clonotype was sampled from a man aged 25-40 years in good health. The specimen was blood. In nucleotides, the CDR3 is TGTGCCAGCAGCGTCTCAGGGGGAGGAACCTACGAGCAGTACTTC. This encodes CASSVSGGGTYEQYF.